The text below deals with one T cell receptor beta chain. The sample comes from a study of blood T cell repertoires in COVID-19. Study-level information: The samples span acute and convalescent COVID-19 from the United States, Italy and Spain. T cells, B-cell-depleted T cells, or PBMCs supplied cDNA or gDNA.

Original handling: Counts of nucleated cells, estimated from reference gene primer amplification, were obtained. TCRdb's copy holds only in-frame clones and misses some; the assay was immunoSEQ multiplex PCR. V, J and clone size derive from that table, while D and trimming were established from the DNA sequence. This table has about 100,000 clones, approximately 88% appearing once. Germline CDR1 reads SGHDN; CDR2 reads FVKESK. V lost 4 bases to trimming and J lost 5 bases, with 14 bases between them. The length of the CDR3 is 14 residues. Sequenced input: peripheral blood. The chain employs TRBV14 and TRBJ1-1; possible D gene TRBD1, 5 bases. This receptor was taken from a man in his forties or fifties with active or convalescent COVID-19. The CDR3 DNA is TGTGCCAGCAGCCTTCGGGGGTCTGCGACTGAAGCTTTCTTT. Translating gives CASSLRGSATEAFF.